The T cell receptor beta chain described here comes from a study of Tregs in tolerant kidney transplant recipients. Study as a whole: Mixed chimerism was transient after nonmyeloablative marrow transplants from related graft donors.

Clones were read by immunoSEQ multiplex PCR, and TCRdb kept only the in-frame ones, dropping some. Here the sample table reports approximately 52,000 clones. Study observations and caveats: Activated donor B cell expansion appeared to reveal the most relevant donor-specific TCRbeta repertoire.

After removal of 5 bases from V and 0 bases from J, the junction contained 0 bases not matched to a gene. The CDR3 sequence is 13 residues long. Looked up from germline, CDR1 is DFQATT and CDR2 is SNEGSKA (reference sequence). Comment on this clone: No antigen is known for it. The read is 3 residues too short to cover the CDR3 end, so that end is filled in from the germline J gene.

This sequence joins TRBV20-1 and TRBJ1-2; TRBD1 matches 10 bases. Material: CD4+ T cells from blood, obtained before the transplant. The sequence derives from a human donor who received a combined kidney and bone marrow transplant. The sequenced part of the CDR3 DNA is TGCAGTGCTGGGACAGGGGCTAACTATGGC. It specifies CSAGTGANYG. The whole CDR3 sequence is CSAGTGANYGYTF.